The clone carrying this TCR beta chain was detected only a few times. Its antigen is unknown. Each sample used at least 7 million PBMCs. The sample belongs to a study of blood T cells in healthy people across ages. Study information: Using template switching, researchers captured about one barcoded beta molecule for each two T cells. Study-wide points: Per million T cells, TCR beta diversity dropped roughly linearly as age increased. With donor CMV status unknown, expanded clonotype changes were possibly confounded.

Primers used in a second PCR of roughly 6 to 12 cycles were a sample-barcoded 5' primer and a J-beta primer mix. TCRdb recomputed calls from the 5' RACE reads with MiXCR, one row per CDR3 protein. The profile shows 1.5 million or so distinct CDR3 sequences, around 39% of them singletons. Deletions cut 6 bases from V and 3 bases from J, with 17 bases between. The CDR3 is 14 residues long. The V gene's germline CDR1 is SQVTM and CDR2 ANQGSEA. This sequence was found in a woman under 30 in good health. Sequencing input: blood. The rearrangement joins TRBV29-1 to TRBJ1-1; possibly TRBD1 for D (5 bases). CDR3 DNA sequence: TGCAGCGTCTACCCACCCCGGGGGGACACTGAAGCTTTCTTT. Translating it yields CSVYPPRGDTEAFF.